One sample yielded the 19 T cell receptor beta chains listed below, sequenced in a study of shared clonotypes between healthy human individuals. Some clones are missing from TCRdb's copy, which holds only in-frame ones; the method was immunoSEQ multiplex PCR. Of a few hundred thousand clones in the sample, over 60% were seen once. The sample was PBMCs. These receptors all come from a woman between 40 and 55 years old in good health. Some clones in this sample may be carry-over from other donors' samples.

As regards this clone: A read error likely explains this, since a far larger clone differs by one base. The chain links TRBV5-6 to TRBJ1-1; TRBD1 is a possible D gene (6 bases). Trimming left V 4 bases short and J 1 base short, with 8 bases between. The CDR3 sequence is 13 residues long. CDR1 is SGHDT, CDR2 YYEEEE, per germline. CDR3 region: CASSVDRNTEAFF. For the CDR3, the DNA is TGTGCCAGCAGCGTGGACAGGAACACTGAAGCTTTCTTT.

The V and J genes are TRBV7-8 and TRBJ1-1; no definite D call. The CDR3 spans 12 residues. V was pared by 3 bases and J by 4 bases, with 6 bases between. Per the germline V gene, CDR1 is SGHVS and CDR2 is FQNEAQ. The CDR3 protein is CASSFVGTEAFF. In DNA form, the CDR3 reads TGTGCCAGCAGCTTTGTGGGCACTGAAGCTTTCTTT. Together with reference TRBV7-8 and TRBJ1-1, the CDR3 gives the full variable domain: GAGVSQSPRYKVAKRGQDVALRCDPISGHVSLFWYQQALGQGPEFLTYFQNEAQLDKSGLPSDRFFAERPEGSVSTLKIQRTQQEDSAVYLCASSFVGTEAFFGQGTRLTVV.

As for this clone: A much larger clone lies a single base off, so this may be a read error. V gene TRBV27 combines with J gene TRBJ1-5; D unresolved. In germline, CDR1 is MNHEY, CDR2 SMNVEV (reference sequence). This CDR3 is 15 amino acids long. The CDR3 bases are TGTACCAGCAGTGTCTCGGACGGGAACAATCAGCCCCAGCATTTT. As protein: CTSSVSDGNNQPQHF.

This clone was counted only a few times. The rearrangement uses TRBV10-3 and TRBJ1-3; D gene unclear. This CDR3 is built from 10 residues. Germline CDR1 ENHRY, CDR2 SYGVKD. V gave up 8 bases and J gave up 8 bases, with 7 bases separating them. The CDR3 protein is CAIGRDTIYF. CDR3 bases: TGTGCCATCGGGCGAGACACCATATATTTT.

In this sample, this clone turned up a few times. V usage is TRBV19 and J usage is TRBJ1-1; D is ambiguous. Germline CDR1 and CDR2: LNHDA and SQIVND (reference sequence). V was clipped by 1 base and J by 0 bases, with 9 bases between them. This CDR3 is 15 amino acids long. The chain's CDR3 is CASSIGLGVNTEAFF. In nucleotides, the CDR3 is TGTGCCAGTAGTATAGGCCTCGGGGTGAACACTGAAGCTTTCTTT.

V gene TRBV6-5 combines with J gene TRBJ2-3; TRBD2 is a possible D gene (6 bases). Germline CDR1 MNHEY, CDR2 SVGAGI. V lost 6 bases to trimming and J lost 2 bases, with 12 bases between them. This CDR3 has 14 residues. The CDR3 loop reads CASRIAEFTDTQYF. The CDR3 DNA sequence: TGTGCCAGCAGAATAGCGGAATTCACAGATACGCAGTATTTT.

The gene calls are TRBV4-1 and TRBJ2-1; D possibly corresponds to TRBD2 (7 bases). V lost 1 base and J 6 bases, leaving 13 bases between the germline ends. CDR1 MGHRA and CDR2 YSYEKL come from the germline V gene. This CDR3 has 15 amino acids. In DNA form, the CDR3 reads TGCGCCAGCAGCCAAGGAGGGGGGGCCGGCAATGAGCAGTTCTTC. Amino acids: CASSQGGGAGNEQFF.

The chain combines TRBV14 with TRBJ2-2; 11 nucleotides match TRBD2. J gave up 4 bases and V 3 bases, and 7 bases lay outside the gene matches. In germline, CDR1 is SGHDN, CDR2 FVKESK. This CDR3 is built from 17 residues. The CDR3 region has the DNA TGTGCCAGCAGCCACGCGCTAGCGGGAGGTCTCACCGGGGAGCTGTTTTTT. Translation: CASSHALAGGLTGELFF.

Note on this clone: Other DNA sequences within the sample encode an identical CDR3. This chain uses TRBV18 with TRBJ2-7; D unresolved. Deletions cut 2 bases from V and 4 bases from J, with 9 bases between. The germline CDR1 and CDR2 sequences are KGHSH and LQKENI. The CDR3 contains 13 residues. CDR3 nucleotide sequence: TGTGCCAGCTCACCATTAGGACCTTACGAGCAGTACTTC. This codes for CASSPLGPYEQYF.

Concerning this clone itself: It differs at one base from a far larger clone, so likely a read error. This sequence joins TRBV28 and TRBJ1-4, with a weak D call TRBD1 (5 bases). The CDR3 has 14 amino acids. The V gene's germline CDR1 is MDHEN and CDR2 SYDVKM. DNA of the CDR3: TGTGCCAGCAGTTTGGGCAGGGTGTATGAAAGACTGTTTTTT. Amino acids: CASSLGRVYERLFF. Complete variable domain (other parts from reference TRBV28 and TRBJ1-4): DVKVTQSSRYLVKRTGEKVFLECVQDMDHENMFWYRQDPGLGLRLIYFSYDVKMKEKGDIPEGYSVSREKKERFSLILESASTNQTSMYLCASSLGRVYERLFFGSGTQLSVL.

The chain carries TRBV28 and TRBJ2-7; no reliable D call. Trimming removed 5 bases at V and 0 bases at J, with 14 bases between. The CDR3 has 15 amino acids. Germline V lookup: CDR1 MDHEN, CDR2 SYDVKM. In DNA, the CDR3 is TGTGCCAGCAGTCCTGCGCGTCTTAGCTCCTACGAGCAGTACTTC. Amino acid sequence: CASSPARLSSYEQYF.

This clone was observed a single time. The V and J genes are TRBV11-2 and TRBJ2-1, with D unclear. V dropped 3 bases and J dropped 6 bases, with 9 bases sitting between them. Germline-derived CDR1 and CDR2 are SGHAT and FQNNGV. This CDR3 has 13 residues. CDR3 residues: CASSLVSGNEQFF. CDR3 nucleotide sequence: TGTGCCAGCAGCTTGGTTAGTGGCAATGAGCAGTTCTTC.

In this sample, this clone turned up once. V and J are TRBV2 and TRBJ1-2; unclear D gene. The CDR3 is 15 residues long. CDR1 is SNHLY and CDR2 is FYNNEI in the germline V gene. Trimming pared 1 base from V and 4 bases from J, leaving 13 bases between. Written as DNA, the CDR3 is TGTGCCAGCAGTGAAGTGGGAGGGCCGAGCTATGGCTACACCTTC. Its protein is CASSEVGGPSYGYTF.

The V call is TRBV10-3, the J call TRBJ2-4, with D possibly matching TRBD1 (5 bases). The germline gives CDR1 ENHRY, CDR2 SYGVKD. This CDR3 has 16 amino acids. The V end lost 2 bases, the J end lost 0 bases, and 11 bases lay between the germline ends. The CDR3 DNA reads TGTGCCATCAGTGAGGACAGTCAACTAGCCAAAAACATTCAGTACTTC. Amino acids: CAISEDSQLAKNIQYF.

For this clone: This sequence may be a read error, since a much larger clone differs from it by one base. This CDR3 fails to terminate in the conserved phenylalanine or tryptophan, so it likely reflects a read error. The chain couples TRBV11-2 to TRBJ1-3; no reliable D call. The CDR3 runs to 14 residues. Germline CDR1 SGHAT, CDR2 FQNNGV. The V end lost 4 bases, the J end lost 4 bases, and 11 bases lay between the germline ends. CDR3 in DNA: TGTGCCAGCAGCTCGACCAAAACCGGAAACACCATATATCTT. It translates to CASSSTKTGNTIYL.

This chain joins TRBV28 and TRBJ2-7; D may be TRBD2 (6 bases). V lost 2 bases, J lost 3 bases, and 8 bases lay in between. Germline values: CDR1 MDHEN, CDR2 SYDVKM. This CDR3 comprises 13 residues. CDR3 nucleotides: TGTGCCAGCAGTTTAGGCGGGGACTACGAGCAGTACTTC. Translated, it gives CASSLGGDYEQYF.

About this clone: A far bigger clonotype differs at one base, so this is likely a read error. Other nucleotide sequences from this sample produce the same CDR3. V is TRBV5-1 and J is TRBJ2-3; 11 bases are shared with TRBD2. The CDR3 contains 15 residues. V was pared by 4 bases and J by 5 bases, with 6 bases of the junction left unmatched. From germline, CDR1 is SGHRS and CDR2 YFSETQ. Here the CDR3 reads CASSPLAGVQDTQYF. CDR3 nucleotides: TGCGCCAGCAGCCCACTAGCGGGAGTTCAAGATACGCAGTATTTT.

The V call is TRBV11-2, the J call TRBJ2-1; no clear D gene. Trimming cost V 5 bases and J 3 bases, with 11 bases left between them. The CDR3 runs 14 residues. The germline V gene has CDR1 SGHAT and CDR2 FQNNGV. The CDR3 region has the DNA TGTGCCAGCAGCAACCTGGAAGGCTACAATGAGCAGTTCTTC. This codes for CASSNLEGYNEQFF.

The sample holds one count of this clone. The chain carries TRBV2 and TRBJ1-1; a possible D gene is TRBD1 (6 bases). The CDR3 is 14 residues long. Trimming cost V 6 bases and J 1 base, with 12 bases left between them. Germline CDR1 is SNHLY and CDR2 is FYNNEI. The CDR3 region is CASSLTGGNTEAFF. CDR3 bases: TGTGCCAGCAGCCTGACAGGTGGGAACACTGAAGCTTTCTTT. Supplemented by reference TRBV2 and TRBJ1-1, the full variable domain reads EPEVTQTPSHQVTQMGQEVILRCVPISNHLYFYWYRQILGQKVEFLVSFYNNEISEKSEIFDDQFSVERPDGSNFTLKIRSTKLEDSAMYFCASSLTGGNTEAFFGQGTRLTVV.